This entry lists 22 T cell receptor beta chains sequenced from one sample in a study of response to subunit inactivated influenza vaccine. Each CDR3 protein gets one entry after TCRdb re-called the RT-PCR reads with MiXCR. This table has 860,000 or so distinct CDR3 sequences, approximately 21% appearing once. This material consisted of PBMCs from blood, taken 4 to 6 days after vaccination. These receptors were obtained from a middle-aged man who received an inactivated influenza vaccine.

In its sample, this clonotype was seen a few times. The CDR3 nucleotides are TGTGCCAGCAGCTCTAGACAGGGGGATTCACCCCTCCACTTT. It translates to CASSSRQGDSPLHF. The genes are TRBV7-2 and TRBJ1-6; 9 nucleotides match TRBD1. The germline V gene encodes CDR1 SGHTA and CDR2 FQGNSA. V lost 4 bases and J lost 8; bases outside the gene matches: 3. The CDR3 has 14 amino acids.

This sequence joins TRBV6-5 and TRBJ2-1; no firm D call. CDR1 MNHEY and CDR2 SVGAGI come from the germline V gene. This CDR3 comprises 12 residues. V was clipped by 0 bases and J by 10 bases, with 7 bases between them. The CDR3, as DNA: TGTGCCAGCAGTTACTCTTTGGGGGAGCAGTTCTTC. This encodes CASSYSLGEQFF.

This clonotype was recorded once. This CDR3 is CASSTTGDSGANVLTF. The CDR3 DNA reads TGTGCCAGCAGCACTACAGGGGACTCTGGGGCCAACGTCCTGACTTTC. This chain joins TRBV28 and TRBJ2-6, with 7 bases lining up with TRBD1. J was trimmed by 0 bases and V by 6 bases; bases with no gene match: 5. The CDR3 length is 16 residues. Per germline, CDR1 MDHEN and CDR2 SYDVKM.

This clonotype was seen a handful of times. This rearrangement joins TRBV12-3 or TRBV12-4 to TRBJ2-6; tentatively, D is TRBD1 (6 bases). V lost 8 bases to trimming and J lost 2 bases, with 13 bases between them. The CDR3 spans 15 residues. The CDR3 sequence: CASDTSGAGANVLTF. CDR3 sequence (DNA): TGTGCCAGCGATACATCAGGGGCTGGGGCCAACGTCCTGACTTTC.

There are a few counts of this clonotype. Here the CDR3 reads CSASDIYTGELFF. CDR3 DNA: TGCAGTGCGAGTGATATCTACACCGGGGAGCTGTTTTTT. The chain combines TRBV20-1 with TRBJ2-2, with D unresolved. CDR1 and CDR2 from the germline V gene are DFQATT and SNEGSKA (reference sequence). Trimming took off 6 bases at V and 3 bases at J, with 11 bases between the two ends. This CDR3 spans 13 amino acids.

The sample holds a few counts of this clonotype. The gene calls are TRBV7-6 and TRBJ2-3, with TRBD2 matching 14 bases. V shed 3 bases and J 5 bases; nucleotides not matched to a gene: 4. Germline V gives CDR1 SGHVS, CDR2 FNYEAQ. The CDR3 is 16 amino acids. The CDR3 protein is CASSLGLAGVGDTQYF. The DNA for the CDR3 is TGTGCCAGCAGCTTGGGACTAGCGGGAGTAGGAGATACGCAGTATTTT.

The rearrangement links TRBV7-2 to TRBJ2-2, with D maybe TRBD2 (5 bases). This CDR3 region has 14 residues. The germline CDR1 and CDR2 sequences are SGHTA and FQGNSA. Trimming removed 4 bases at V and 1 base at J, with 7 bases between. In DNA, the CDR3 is TGTGCCAGCAGCTCCGGGATGAACACCGGGGAGCTGTTTTTT. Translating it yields CASSSGMNTGELFF.

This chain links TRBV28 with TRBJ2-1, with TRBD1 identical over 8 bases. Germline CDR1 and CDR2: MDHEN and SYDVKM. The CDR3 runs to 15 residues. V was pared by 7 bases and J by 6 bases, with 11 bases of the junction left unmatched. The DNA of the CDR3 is TGTGCCAGCAACCCCCGGCAGGGGGCTTTCAATGAGCAGTTCTTC. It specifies CASNPRQGAFNEQFF.

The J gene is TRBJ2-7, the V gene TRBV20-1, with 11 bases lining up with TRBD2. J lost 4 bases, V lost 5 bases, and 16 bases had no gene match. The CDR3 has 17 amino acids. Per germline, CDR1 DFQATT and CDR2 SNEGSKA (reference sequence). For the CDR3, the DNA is TGCAGTGCTCCACCACCGGGACTAGCGGCCCGGGGGTACGAGCAGTACTTC. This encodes CSAPPPGLAARGYEQYF.

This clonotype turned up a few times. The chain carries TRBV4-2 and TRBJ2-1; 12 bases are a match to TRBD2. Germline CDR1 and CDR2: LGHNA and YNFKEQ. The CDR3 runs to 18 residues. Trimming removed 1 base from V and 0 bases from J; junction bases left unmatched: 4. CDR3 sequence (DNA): TGTGCCAGCAGCCAAGGGACTAGCGGGATCCTCTCCTACAATGAGCAGTTCTTC. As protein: CASSQGTSGILSYNEQFF.

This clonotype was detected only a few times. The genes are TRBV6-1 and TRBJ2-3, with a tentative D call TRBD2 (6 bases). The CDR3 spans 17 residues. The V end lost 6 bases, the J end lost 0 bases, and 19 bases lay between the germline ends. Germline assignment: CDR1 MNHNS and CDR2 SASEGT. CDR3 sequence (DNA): TGTGCCAGCAGGTTGACCGGGACTCAAGCTAGCACAGATACGCAGTATTTT. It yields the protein CASRLTGTQASTDTQYF.

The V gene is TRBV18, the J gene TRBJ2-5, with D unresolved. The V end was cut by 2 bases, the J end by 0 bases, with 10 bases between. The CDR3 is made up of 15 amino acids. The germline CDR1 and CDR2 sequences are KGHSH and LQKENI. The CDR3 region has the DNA TGTGCCAGCTCACCAGGGCCAAGAGACCAAGAGACCCAGTACTTC. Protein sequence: CASSPGPRDQETQYF. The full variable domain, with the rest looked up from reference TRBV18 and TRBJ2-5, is NAGVMQNPRHLVRRRGQEARLRCSPMKGHSHVYWYRQLPEEGLKFMVYLQKENIIDESGMPKERFSAEFPKEGPSILRIQQVVRGDSAAYFCASSPGPRDQETQYFGPGTRLLVL.

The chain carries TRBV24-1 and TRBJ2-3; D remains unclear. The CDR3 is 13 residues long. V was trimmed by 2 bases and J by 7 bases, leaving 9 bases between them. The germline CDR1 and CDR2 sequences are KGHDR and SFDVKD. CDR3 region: CATSDSPGYTQYF. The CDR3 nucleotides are TGTGCCACCAGTGATTCCCCAGGCTATACGCAGTATTTT.

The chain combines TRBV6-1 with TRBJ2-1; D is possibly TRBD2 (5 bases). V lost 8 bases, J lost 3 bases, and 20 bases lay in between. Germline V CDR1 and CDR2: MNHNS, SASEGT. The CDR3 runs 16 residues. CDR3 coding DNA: TGTGCCAGCTCTACCGTGGGTGACTACAACTACAATGAGCAGTTCTTC. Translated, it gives CASSTVGDYNYNEQFF.

CDR3 in amino acids: CASSPAFRVNEQFF. In nucleotides, the CDR3 is TGTGCCAGCAGCCCTGCCTTCAGGGTCAATGAGCAGTTCTTC. The genes are TRBV7-2 and TRBJ2-1; TRBD1 might be the D (5 bases). Trimming stripped 5 bases from V and 6 bases from J, with 14 bases between. This CDR3 has 14 amino acids. The germline CDR1 and CDR2 sequences are SGHTA and FQGNSA.

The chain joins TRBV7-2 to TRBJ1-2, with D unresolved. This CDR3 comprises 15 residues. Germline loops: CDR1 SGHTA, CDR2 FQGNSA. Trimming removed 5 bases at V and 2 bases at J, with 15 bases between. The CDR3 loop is CASSPGRGVNYGYTF. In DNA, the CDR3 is TGTGCCAGCAGCCCAGGACGGGGAGTCAACTATGGCTACACCTTC.

CDR3 nucleotides: TGTGCCAGCAGGCATGGGACGGTCTCCTACGAGCAGTACTTC. The encoded protein is CASRHGTVSYEQYF. The chain uses TRBV28 and TRBJ2-7; either TRBD1 or TRBD2 may fit D (5 bases each). There are 14 residues in the CDR3. V gave up 6 bases and J gave up 0 bases, with 12 bases separating them. Germline CDR1 reads MDHEN; CDR2 reads SYDVKM. Based on the CDR3 plus reference TRBV28 and TRBJ2-7, the full variable domain is DVKVTQSSRYLVKRTGEKVFLECVQDMDHENMFWYRQDPGLGLRLIYFSYDVKMKEKGDIPEGYSVSREKKERFSLILESASTNQTSMYLCASRHGTVSYEQYFGPGTRLTVT.

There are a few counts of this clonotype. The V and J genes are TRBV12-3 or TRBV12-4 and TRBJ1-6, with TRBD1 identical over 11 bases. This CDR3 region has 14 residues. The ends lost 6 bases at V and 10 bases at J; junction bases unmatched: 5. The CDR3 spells CASRPGQGDSPLHF. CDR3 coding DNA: TGTGCCAGCAGGCCGGGACAGGGGGACTCACCCCTCCACTTT.

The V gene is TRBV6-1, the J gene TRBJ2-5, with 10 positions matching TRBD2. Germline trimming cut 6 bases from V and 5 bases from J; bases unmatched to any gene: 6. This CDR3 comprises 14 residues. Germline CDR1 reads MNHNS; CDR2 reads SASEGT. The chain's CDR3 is CASRVSGGAETQYF. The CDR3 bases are TGTGCCAGCAGAGTGAGCGGGGGGGCGGAGACCCAGTACTTC.

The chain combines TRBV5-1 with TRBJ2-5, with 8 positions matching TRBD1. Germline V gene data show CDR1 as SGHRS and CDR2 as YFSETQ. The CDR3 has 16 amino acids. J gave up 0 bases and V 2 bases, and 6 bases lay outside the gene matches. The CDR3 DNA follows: TGCGCCAGCAGCTTAATGGACAGGGCATACCAAGAGACCCAGTACTTC. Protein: CASSLMDRAYQETQYF.

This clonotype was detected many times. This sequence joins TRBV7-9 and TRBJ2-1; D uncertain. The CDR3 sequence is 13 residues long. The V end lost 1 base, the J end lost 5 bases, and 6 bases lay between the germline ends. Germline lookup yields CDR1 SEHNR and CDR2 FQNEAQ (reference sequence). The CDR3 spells CASSLGANNEQFF. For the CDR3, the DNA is TGTGCCAGCAGCTTAGGAGCAAACAATGAGCAGTTCTTC.

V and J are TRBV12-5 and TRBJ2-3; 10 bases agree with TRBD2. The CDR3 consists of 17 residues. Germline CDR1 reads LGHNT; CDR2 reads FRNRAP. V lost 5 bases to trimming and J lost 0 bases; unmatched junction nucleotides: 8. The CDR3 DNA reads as TGTGCTAGTGGTCTTACCGGGACTAGCGCCAGCACAGATACGCAGTATTTT. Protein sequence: CASGLTGTSASTDTQYF.